This paragraph reports one T cell receptor beta chain. The antigen is unknown. V lost 6 bases and J lost 0; bases outside the gene matches: 14. CDR1 is SNHLY and CDR2 is FYNNEI in the germline V gene. The CDR3 runs to 18 residues. The protocol was immunoSEQ multiplex PCR, while the TCRdb copy is restricted to in-frame clones and leaves out a portion. The sample shows a few hundred thousand clones, 86% of them seen only once. This sample was taken from a study of cytomegalovirus exposure and HLA in healthy donors. Study-level results: The classifier was said to identify cytomegalovirus status with high specificity and sensitivity.

Source material: PBMCs. The TCR was taken from a woman younger than 35 in good health and CMV-seronegative. The V call is TRBV2, the J call TRBJ1-1, with TRBD1 identical over 9 bases. This chain's CDR3 is CASSVQGTGRGMNTEAFF. The DNA of the CDR3 is TGTGCCAGCAGCGTCCAAGGGACAGGGCGGGGGATGAACACTGAAGCTTTCTTT.